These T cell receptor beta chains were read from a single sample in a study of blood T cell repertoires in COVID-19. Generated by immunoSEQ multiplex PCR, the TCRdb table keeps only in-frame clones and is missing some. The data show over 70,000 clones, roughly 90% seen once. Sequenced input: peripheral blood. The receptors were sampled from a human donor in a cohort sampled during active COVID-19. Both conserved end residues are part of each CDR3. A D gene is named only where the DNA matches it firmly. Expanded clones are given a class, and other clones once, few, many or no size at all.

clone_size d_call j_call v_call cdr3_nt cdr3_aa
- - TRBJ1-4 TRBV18 TGTGCCAGCTCACCACTCGTTGCGGGGCTTAATGAAAAACTGTTTTTT CASSPLVAGLNEKLFF
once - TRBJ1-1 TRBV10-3 TGTGCCATCAGGGGAGACACTGAAGCTTTCTTT CAIRGDTEAFF
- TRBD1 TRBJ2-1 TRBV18 TGTGCCAGCTCAAGCCAACAGGGGGGCGGTGAGCAGTTCTTC CASSSQQGGGEQFF
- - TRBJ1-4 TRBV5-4 TGTGCCAGCAGCCCGGATGGGGGGTCTAATGAAAAACTGTTTTTT CASSPDGGSNEKLFF
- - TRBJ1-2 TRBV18 TGTGCCAGCTCACCAACAGGTCGGGTCTATGGCTACACCTTC CASSPTGRVYGYTF
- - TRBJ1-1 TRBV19 TGTGCCAGTAGTCTAATGCCCGGGGTCCCAACTGAAGCTTTCTTT CASSLMPGVPTEAFF
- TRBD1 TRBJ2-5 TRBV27 TGTGCCAGCAGTTTCTCCGGACAGGGGACCTTTCAAGAGACCCAGTACTTC CASSFSGQGTFQETQYF
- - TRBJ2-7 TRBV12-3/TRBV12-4 TGTGCCAGCCGTCAGGGCTACGAGCAGTACTTC CASRQGYEQYF
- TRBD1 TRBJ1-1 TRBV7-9 TGTGCCAGCAGCTGGGGACAGGGCTATGCTTTCTTT CASSWGQGYAFF
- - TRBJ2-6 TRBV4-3 TGCGCCAGCAGCCAAGATCCGGCAGGGGGAGGCTCTGGGGCCAACGTCCTGACTTTC CASSQDPAGGGSGANVLTF
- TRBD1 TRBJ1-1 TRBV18 TGTGCCAGCTCGCCAGGGGGCAACACTGAAGCTTTCTTT CASSPGGNTEAFF
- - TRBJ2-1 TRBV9 TGTGCCAGCAAGAATAGTATAACAGACAATGAGCAGTTCTTC CASKNSITDNEQFF
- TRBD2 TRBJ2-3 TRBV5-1 TGCGCCAGCAGTAGAATGAGGGCTAGCGGCTACACAGATACGCAGTATTTT CASSRMRASGYTDTQYF
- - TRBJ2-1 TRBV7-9 TGTGCCAGCAGCCCCATCCGGGGGAGCTCCTACAATGAGCAGTTCTTC CASSPIRGSSYNEQFF
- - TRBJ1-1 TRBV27 TGTGCCAGCAGTTTACAGGGTAGGCTCACTGAAGCTTTCTTT CASSLQGRLTEAFF
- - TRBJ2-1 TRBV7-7 TGTGCTAGCAGCTTAGCTAAGTCAGGTATGGTGAGTGAGCAGTTCTTC CASSLAKSGMVSEQFF
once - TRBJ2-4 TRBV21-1 TGTGCCAGCAGCAAAGAAACACGACTAGCCAAAAACATTCAGTACTTC CASSKETRLAKNIQYF
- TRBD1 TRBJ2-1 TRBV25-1 TGTGCCAGCAGGGATCTGGACAGGGGGTACAATGAGCAGTTCTTC CASRDLDRGYNEQFF
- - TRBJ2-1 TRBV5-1 TGCGCCAGCAGCTTGGTAGGTGCGCGGGAGCAGTTCTTC CASSLVGAREQFF
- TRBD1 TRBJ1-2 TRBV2 TGTGCCAGCAGGGGACAGGGGGGCGGCTACACCTTC CASRGQGGGYTF
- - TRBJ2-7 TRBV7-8 TGTGCCAGCAGCCGCCGGTGGGAGCAGTACTTC CASSRRWEQYF
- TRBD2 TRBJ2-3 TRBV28 TGTGCCAGCAGTTTCCGACGCAACGGGCTAGCGGCGCAGTATTTT CASSFRRNGLAAQYF
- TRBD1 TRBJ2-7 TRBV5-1 TGCGCCAGCAGCCGACAGGGGACCTCCTACGAGCAGTACTTC CASSRQGTSYEQYF
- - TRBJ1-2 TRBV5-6 TGTGCCAGCAGCCTTGGACGGCTTTGGGAGGGCTACACCTTC CASSLGRLWEGYTF
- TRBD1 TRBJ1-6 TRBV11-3 TGTGCCAGCAGCTTAACCGGGACAGGGAATTCACCCCTCCACTTT CASSLTGTGNSPLHF
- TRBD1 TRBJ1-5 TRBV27 TGTGCCAGCAGAGGACAGGGGGCGGGTCAGCCCCAGCATTTT CASRGQGAGQPQHF
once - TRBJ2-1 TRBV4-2 TGTGCCAGCAGCCAACCTGGACAAGAGTACTACAATGAGCAGTTCTTC CASSQPGQEYYNEQFF
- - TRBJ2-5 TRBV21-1 TGTGCCAGCAGCGCAATTTTCCGAGGGAATGATAAGGAGACCCAGTACTTC CASSAIFRGNDKETQYF
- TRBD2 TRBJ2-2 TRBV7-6 TGTGCCAGCAGCTTCCCTGGACTAGCGGGAGGTCGGATCACCGGGGAGCTGTTTTTT CASSFPGLAGGRITGELFF